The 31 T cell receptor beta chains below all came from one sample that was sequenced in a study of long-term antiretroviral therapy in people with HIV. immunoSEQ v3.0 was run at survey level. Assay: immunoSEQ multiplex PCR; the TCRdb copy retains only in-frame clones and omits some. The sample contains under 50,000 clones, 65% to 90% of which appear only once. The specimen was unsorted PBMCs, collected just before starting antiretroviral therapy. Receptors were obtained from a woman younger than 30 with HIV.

CDR3 sequence: CASSLLGQGTEAFF. The CDR3 nucleotides are TGTGCCAGCAGTCTACTTGGACAGGGCACTGAAGCTTTCTTT. The V gene is TRBV25-1, the J gene TRBJ1-1, with TRBD1 matching over 8 bases. The trim removed 5 bases at V and 4 bases at J, leaving 6 bases unmatched. This CDR3 comprises 14 residues. The germline V gene encodes CDR1 MGHDK and CDR2 SYGVNS.

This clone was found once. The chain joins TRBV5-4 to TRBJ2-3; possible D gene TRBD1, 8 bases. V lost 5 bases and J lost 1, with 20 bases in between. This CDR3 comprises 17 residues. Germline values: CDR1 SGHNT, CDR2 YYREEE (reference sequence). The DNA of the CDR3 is TGTGCCAGCAGTCCCCGTCAGGGGGCGGGGGGCACAGATACGCAGTATTTT. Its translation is CASSPRQGAGGTDTQYF.

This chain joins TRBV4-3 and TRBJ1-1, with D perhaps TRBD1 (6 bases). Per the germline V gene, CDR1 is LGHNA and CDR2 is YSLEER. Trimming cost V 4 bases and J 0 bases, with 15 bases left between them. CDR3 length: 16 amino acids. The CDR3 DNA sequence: TGCGCCAGCAGCCCGGGGGCTTTCACTTTGAACACTGAAGCTTTCTTT. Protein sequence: CASSPGAFTLNTEAFF.

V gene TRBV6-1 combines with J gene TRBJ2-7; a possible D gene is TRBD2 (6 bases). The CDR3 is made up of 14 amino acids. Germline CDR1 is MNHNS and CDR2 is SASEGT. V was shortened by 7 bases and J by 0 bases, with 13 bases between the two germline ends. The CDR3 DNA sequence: TGTGCCAGCACTGTAGCGGATAGCTCCTACGAGCAGTACTTC. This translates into CASTVADSSYEQYF.

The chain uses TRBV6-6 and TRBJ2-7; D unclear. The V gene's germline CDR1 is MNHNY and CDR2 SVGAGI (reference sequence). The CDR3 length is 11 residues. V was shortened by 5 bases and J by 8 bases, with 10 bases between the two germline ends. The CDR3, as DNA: TGTGCCAGCAGTAAGGGAATCCAGCAGTACTTC. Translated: CASSKGIQQYF.

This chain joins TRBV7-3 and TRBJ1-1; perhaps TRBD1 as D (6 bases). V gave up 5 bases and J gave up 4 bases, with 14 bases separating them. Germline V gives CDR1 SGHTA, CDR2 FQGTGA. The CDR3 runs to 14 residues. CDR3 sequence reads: CASSHSRGTTEAFF. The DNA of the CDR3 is TGTGCCAGCAGCCATAGCAGGGGCACCACTGAAGCTTTCTTT. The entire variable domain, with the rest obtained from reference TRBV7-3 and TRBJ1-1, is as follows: GAGVSQTPSNKVTEKGKYVELRCDPISGHTALYWYRQSLGQGPEFLIYFQGTGAADDSGLPNDRFFAVRPEGSVSTLKIQRTERGDSAVYLCASSHSRGTTEAFFGQGTRLTVV.

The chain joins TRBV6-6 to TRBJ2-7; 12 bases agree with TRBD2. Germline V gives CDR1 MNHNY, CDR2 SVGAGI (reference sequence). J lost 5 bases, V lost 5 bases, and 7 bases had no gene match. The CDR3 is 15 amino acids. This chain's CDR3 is CASSMTSGSTHEQYF. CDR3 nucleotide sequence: TGTGCCAGCAGTATGACTAGCGGGAGTACCCACGAGCAGTACTTC.

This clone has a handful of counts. The CDR3 spells CASSLEGGGLREQYF. CDR3 coding DNA: TGTGCCAGCAGTTTGGAGGGGGGGGGACTTCGCGAGCAGTACTTC. The rearrangement joins TRBV27 to TRBJ2-7; D possibly corresponds to TRBD2 (7 bases). Germline CDR1 reads MNHEY; CDR2 reads SMNVEV (reference sequence). The CDR3 runs 15 residues. V was pared by 3 bases and J by 6 bases, with 18 bases between.

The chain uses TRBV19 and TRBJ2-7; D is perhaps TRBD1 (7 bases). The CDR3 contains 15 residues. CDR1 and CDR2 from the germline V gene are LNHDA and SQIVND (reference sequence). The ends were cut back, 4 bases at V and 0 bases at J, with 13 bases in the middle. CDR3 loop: CASSRGGTVSYEQYF. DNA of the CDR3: TGTGCCAGTAGTAGGGGCGGGACAGTCTCCTACGAGCAGTACTTC.

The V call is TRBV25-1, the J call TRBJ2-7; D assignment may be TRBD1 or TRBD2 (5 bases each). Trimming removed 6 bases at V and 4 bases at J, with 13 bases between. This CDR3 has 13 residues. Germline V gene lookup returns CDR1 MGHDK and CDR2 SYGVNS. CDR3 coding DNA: TGTGCCAGCAGGTCCGGGACCGAGTACGAGCAGTACTTC. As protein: CASRSGTEYEQYF.

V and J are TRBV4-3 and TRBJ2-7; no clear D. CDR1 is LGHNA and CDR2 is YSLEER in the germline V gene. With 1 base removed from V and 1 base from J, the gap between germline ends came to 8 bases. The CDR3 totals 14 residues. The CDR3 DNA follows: TGCGCCAGCAGCCAAGGGCACACATCCTACGAGCAGTACTTC. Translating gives CASSQGHTSYEQYF.

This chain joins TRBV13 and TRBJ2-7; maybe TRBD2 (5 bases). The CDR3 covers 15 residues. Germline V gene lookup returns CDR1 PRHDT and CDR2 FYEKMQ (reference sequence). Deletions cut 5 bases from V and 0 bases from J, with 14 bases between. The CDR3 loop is CASSRGERSSYEQYF. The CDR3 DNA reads TGTGCCAGCAGCCGTGGGGAGCGGAGCTCCTACGAGCAGTACTTC.

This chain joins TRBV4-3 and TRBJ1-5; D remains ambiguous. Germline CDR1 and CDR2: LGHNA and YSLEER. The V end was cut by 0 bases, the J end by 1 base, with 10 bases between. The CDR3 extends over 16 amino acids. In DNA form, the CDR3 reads TGCGCCAGCAGCCAAGAAAGCAACCCCAGCAATCAGCCCCAGCATTTT. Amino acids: CASSQESNPSNQPQHF.

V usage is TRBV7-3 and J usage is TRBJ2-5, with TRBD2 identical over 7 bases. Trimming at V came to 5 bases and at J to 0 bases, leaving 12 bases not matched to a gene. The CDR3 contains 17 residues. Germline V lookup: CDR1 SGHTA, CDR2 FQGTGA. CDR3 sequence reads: CASSPLAGLPNQETQYF. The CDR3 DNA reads TGTGCCAGCAGCCCCTTAGCGGGCCTGCCCAACCAAGAGACCCAGTACTTC.

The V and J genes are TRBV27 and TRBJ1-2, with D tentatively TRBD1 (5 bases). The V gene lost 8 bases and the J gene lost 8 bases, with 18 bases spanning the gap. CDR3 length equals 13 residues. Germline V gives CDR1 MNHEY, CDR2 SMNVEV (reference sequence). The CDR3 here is CASQDTRAAGYTF. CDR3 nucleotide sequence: TGTGCCAGCCAGGACACACGGGCCGCCGGCTACACCTTC.

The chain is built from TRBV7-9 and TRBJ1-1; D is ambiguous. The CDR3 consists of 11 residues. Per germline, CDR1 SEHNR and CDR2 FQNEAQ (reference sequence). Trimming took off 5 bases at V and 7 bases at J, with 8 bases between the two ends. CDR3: CASSPQHEAFF. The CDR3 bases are TGTGCCAGCAGCCCACAGCATGAAGCTTTCTTT.

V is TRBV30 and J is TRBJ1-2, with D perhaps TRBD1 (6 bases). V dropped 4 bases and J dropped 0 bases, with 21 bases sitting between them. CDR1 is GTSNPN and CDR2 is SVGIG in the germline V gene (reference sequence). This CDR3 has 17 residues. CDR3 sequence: CAWMDSYSSLSNYGYTF. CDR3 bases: TGTGCCTGGATGGACAGCTACTCAAGCCTTTCTAACTATGGCTACACCTTC.

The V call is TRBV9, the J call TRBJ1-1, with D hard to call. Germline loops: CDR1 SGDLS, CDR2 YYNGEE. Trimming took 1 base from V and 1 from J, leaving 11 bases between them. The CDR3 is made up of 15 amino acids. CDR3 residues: CASSVQDLKNTEAFF. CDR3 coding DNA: TGTGCCAGCAGCGTACAGGATCTCAAGAACACTGAAGCTTTCTTT.

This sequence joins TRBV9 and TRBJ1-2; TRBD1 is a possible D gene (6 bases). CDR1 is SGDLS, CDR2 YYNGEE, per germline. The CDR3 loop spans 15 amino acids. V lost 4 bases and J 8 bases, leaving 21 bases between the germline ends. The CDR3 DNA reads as TGTGCCAGCAGCCCAGCGGTACAACAGGGCCTCGGCTACACCTTC. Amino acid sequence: CASSPAVQQGLGYTF.

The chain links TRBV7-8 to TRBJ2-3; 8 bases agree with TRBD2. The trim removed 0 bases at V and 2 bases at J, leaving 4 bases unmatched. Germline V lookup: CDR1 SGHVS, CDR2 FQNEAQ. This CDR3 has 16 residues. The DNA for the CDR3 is TGTGCCAGCAGCTTAGCGAAACTAGCGGACACAGATACGCAGTATTTT. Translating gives CASSLAKLADTDTQYF.

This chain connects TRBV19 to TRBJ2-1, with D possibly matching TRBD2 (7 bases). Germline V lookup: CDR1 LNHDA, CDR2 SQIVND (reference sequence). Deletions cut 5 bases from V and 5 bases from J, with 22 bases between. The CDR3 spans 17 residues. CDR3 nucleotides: TGTGCCAGTAGTGCCTTTTGGACAGCGGGAAGGGACAATGAGCAGTTCTTC. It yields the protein CASSAFWTAGRDNEQFF.

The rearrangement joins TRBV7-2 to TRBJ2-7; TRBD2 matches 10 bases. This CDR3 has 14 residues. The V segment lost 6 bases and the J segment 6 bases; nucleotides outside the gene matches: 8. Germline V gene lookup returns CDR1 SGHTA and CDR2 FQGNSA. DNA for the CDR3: TGTGCCAGCAGTTTCCCAGCGGGAGGGGTCGAGCAGTACTTC. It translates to CASSFPAGGVEQYF. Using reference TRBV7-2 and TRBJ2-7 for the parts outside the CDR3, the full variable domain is GAGVSQSPSNKVTEKGKDVELRCDPISGHTALYWYRQSLGQGLEFLIYFQGNSAPDKSGLPSDRFSAERTGGSVSTLTIQRTQQEDSAVYLCASSFPAGGVEQYFGPGTRLTVT.

The CDR3 protein is CASSLPRGTYNEQFF. For the CDR3, the DNA is TGTGCCAGCAGCTTACCCCGGGGAACCTACAATGAGCAGTTCTTC. This chain links TRBV7-9 with TRBJ2-1, with a weak D call TRBD2 (5 bases). The CDR3 totals 15 residues. V lost 2 bases and J lost 2, with 10 bases in between. CDR1 and CDR2 (germline): SEHNR, FQNEAQ (reference sequence).

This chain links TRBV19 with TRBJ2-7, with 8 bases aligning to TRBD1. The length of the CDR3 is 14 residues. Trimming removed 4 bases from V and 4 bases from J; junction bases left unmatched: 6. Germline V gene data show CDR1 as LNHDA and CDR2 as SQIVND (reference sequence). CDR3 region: CASSTRTGPYEQYF. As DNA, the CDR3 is TGTGCCAGTAGTACGCGGACAGGGCCTTACGAGCAGTACTTC.

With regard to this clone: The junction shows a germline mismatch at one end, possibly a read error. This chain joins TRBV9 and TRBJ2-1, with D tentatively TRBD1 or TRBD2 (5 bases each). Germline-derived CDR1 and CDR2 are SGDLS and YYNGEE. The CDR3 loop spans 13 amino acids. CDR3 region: CDTRGETYNEQFF. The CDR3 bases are TGCGACACTCGAGGGGAAACTTACAATGAGCAGTTCTTC.

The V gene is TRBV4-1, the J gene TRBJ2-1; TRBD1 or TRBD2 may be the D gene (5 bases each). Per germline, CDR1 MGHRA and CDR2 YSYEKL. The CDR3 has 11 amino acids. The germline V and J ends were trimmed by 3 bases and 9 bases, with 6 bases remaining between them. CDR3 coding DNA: TGCGCCAGCAGCCAGGGGACTGAGCAGTTCTTC. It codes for CASSQGTEQFF.

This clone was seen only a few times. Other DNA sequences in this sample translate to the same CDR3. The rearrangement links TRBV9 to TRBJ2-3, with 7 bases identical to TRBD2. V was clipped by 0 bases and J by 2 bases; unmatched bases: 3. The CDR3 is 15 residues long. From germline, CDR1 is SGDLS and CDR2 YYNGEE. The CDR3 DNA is TGTGCCAGCAGCGTAGCGAGCGGGAACACAGATACGCAGTATTTT. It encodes CASSVASGNTDTQYF.

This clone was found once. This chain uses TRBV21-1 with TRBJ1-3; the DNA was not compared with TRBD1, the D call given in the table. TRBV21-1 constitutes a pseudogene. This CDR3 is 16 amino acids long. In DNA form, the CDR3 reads TGTGCCAGCAGCAAAATCCACAGGGGCCCTGGAAACACCATATATTTT. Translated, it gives CASSKIHRGPGNTIYF.

This CDR3 is CASSEEGLEDEQFF. CDR3 DNA sequence: TGTGCCAGCAGCGAAGAGGGGCTTGAGGATGAGCAGTTCTTC. V is TRBV28 and J is TRBJ2-1, with D tentatively TRBD1 or TRBD2 (5 bases each). The CDR3 sequence is 14 residues long. The germline V and J ends were trimmed by 6 bases and 8 bases, with 17 bases remaining between them. From germline, CDR1 is MDHEN and CDR2 SYDVKM.

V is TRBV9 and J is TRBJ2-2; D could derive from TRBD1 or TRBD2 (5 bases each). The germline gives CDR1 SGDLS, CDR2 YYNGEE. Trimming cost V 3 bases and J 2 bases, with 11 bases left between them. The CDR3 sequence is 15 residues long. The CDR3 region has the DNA TGTGCCAGCAGCGGTGGGACGGATAACACCGGGGAGCTGTTTTTT. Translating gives CASSGGTDNTGELFF. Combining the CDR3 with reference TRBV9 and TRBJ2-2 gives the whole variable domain DSGVTQTPKHLITATGQRVTLRCSPRSGDLSVYWYQQSLDQGLQFLIQYYNGEERAKGNILERFSAQQFPDLHSELNLSSLELGDSALYFCASSGGTDNTGELFFGEGSRLTVL.

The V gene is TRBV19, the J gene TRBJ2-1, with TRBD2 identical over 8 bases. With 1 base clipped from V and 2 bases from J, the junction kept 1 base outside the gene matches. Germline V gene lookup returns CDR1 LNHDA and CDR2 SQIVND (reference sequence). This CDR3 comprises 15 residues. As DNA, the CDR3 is TGTGCCAGTAGTATAGGGGGACTAGCCTACAATGAGCAGTTCTTC. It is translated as CASSIGGLAYNEQFF.